These 22 T cell receptor beta chains originate from one sample sequenced in a study of T cells in localized non-small cell lung cancer. Some clones are missing from TCRdb's copy, which holds only in-frame ones; the method was immunoSEQ multiplex PCR. The data contain approximately 30,000 clones, around 93% of them singletons. The sample consisted of peripheral blood, taken before any cancer treatment. These receptors all come from a female donor of 60 years or more with stage I lung adenocarcinoma.

With respect to this clone: Its ends do not fully match the called genes, so a read error is possible. This sequence joins TRBV2 and TRBJ2-5, with 8 bases that match TRBD1. CDR1 and CDR2 from the germline V gene are SNHLY and FYNNEI. The CDR3 runs to 14 residues. CDR3 in DNA: TGTGCCAGCAGGGACAGGGTGAGGCAAGGGACCCAGTACTTC. Amino acids: CASRDRVRQGTQYF.

This clone was recorded a few times. V is TRBV7-6 and J is TRBJ2-7; D is perhaps TRBD1 (5 bases). V shed 5 bases and J shed 4 bases, with 12 bases lying between them. CDR3 length equals 13 residues. CDR1 and CDR2 from the germline V gene are SGHVS and FNYEAQ. CDR3 in amino acids: CASSALGQYEQYF. In DNA, the CDR3 is TGTGCCAGCAGCGCCTTAGGACAATACGAGCAGTACTTC.

The rearrangement joins TRBV9 to TRBJ2-7; TRBD1 or TRBD2 may be the D gene (5 bases each). V dropped 0 bases and J dropped 2 bases, with 12 bases sitting between them. The length of the CDR3 is 15 residues. Germline V gives CDR1 SGDLS, CDR2 YYNGEE. CDR3: CASSVDQGTTYEQYF. The CDR3 nucleotides read TGTGCCAGCAGCGTAGATCAAGGGACCACCTACGAGCAGTACTTC.

The rearrangement uses TRBV7-9 and TRBJ2-5; no reliable D call. V lost 1 base and J 1 base, leaving 10 bases between the germline ends. CDR3 length: 15 amino acids. In germline, CDR1 is SEHNR, CDR2 FQNEAQ (reference sequence). This CDR3 reads CASSLDGPLQETQYF. CDR3 nucleotide sequence: TGTGCCAGCAGCTTAGACGGACCCCTCCAAGAGACCCAGTACTTC.

This clone was observed a handful of times. The rearrangement uses TRBV15 and TRBJ1-2; TRBD1 might be the D (6 bases). V lost 1 base, J lost 2 bases, and 8 bases lay in between. Germline V gives CDR1 LNHNV, CDR2 YYDKDF (reference sequence). This CDR3 is built from 14 residues. The DNA of the CDR3 is TGTGCCACCAGCAGAGCCGGGACAAACTATGGCTACACCTTC. It specifies CATSRAGTNYGYTF.

The chain has TRBV6-1 and TRBJ2-2, with TRBD2 matching 10 bases. CDR3 length: 15 amino acids. Germline-derived CDR1 and CDR2 are MNHNS and SASEGT. J was trimmed by 5 bases and V by 5 bases; bases with no gene match: 5. The CDR3 DNA reads TGTGCCAGCAGTCTGAGCGGGGGGGGAACCGGGGAGCTGTTTTTT. Residues: CASSLSGGGTGELFF.

The chain is built from TRBV6-6 and TRBJ1-2, with TRBD1 identical over 8 bases. The CDR3 has 14 residues. With 7 bases clipped from V and 7 bases from J, the junction kept 11 bases outside the gene matches. CDR1 is MNHNY and CDR2 is SVGAGI in the germline V gene (reference sequence). Here the CDR3 reads CASTPRTGGGGYTF. CDR3 bases: TGTGCCAGCACTCCCCGAACAGGGGGAGGTGGCTACACCTTC.

The genes are TRBV5-4 and TRBJ2-3; maybe TRBD2 (7 bases). The V gene's germline CDR1 is SGHNT and CDR2 YYREEE (reference sequence). The CDR3 loop spans 16 amino acids. The germline V and J ends were trimmed by 4 bases and 3 bases, with 18 bases remaining between them. The DNA for the CDR3 is TGTGCCAGCAGCAGCCGAGGGCGGGGGACAACAGATACGCAGTATTTT. Protein product: CASSSRGRGTTDTQYF.

J is TRBJ2-5 and V is TRBV5-4, with TRBD1 as a possible D gene (5 bases). Per the germline V gene, CDR1 is SGHNT and CDR2 is YYREEE (reference sequence). V was shortened by 3 bases and J by 2 bases, with 11 bases between the two germline ends. The CDR3 runs to 14 residues. The CDR3 DNA is TGTGCCAGCAGCTCAACAGGAGCTCAAGAGACCCAGTACTTC. Translating it yields CASSSTGAQETQYF.

The V gene is TRBV6-1, the J gene TRBJ1-2, with D unresolved. The V end lost 5 bases, the J end lost 8 bases, and 18 bases lay between the germline ends. This CDR3 comprises 14 residues. The germline V gene has CDR1 MNHNS and CDR2 SASEGT. This chain's CDR3 is CASSFGETSGGYTF. The CDR3 DNA follows: TGTGCCAGCAGTTTCGGGGAAACCTCTGGAGGCTACACCTTC.

This clone occurred a few times. The chain joins TRBV7-9 to TRBJ1-2; 10 nucleotides match TRBD1. The junction had 4 bases not matched to a gene; V was cut back by 0 bases and J by 6 bases. CDR1 SEHNR and CDR2 FQNEAQ come from the germline V gene (reference sequence). The CDR3 length is 15 residues. DNA for the CDR3: TGTGCCAGCAGCTTAGCTGGACAGGGGGTTCATGGCTACACCTTC. Its protein is CASSLAGQGVHGYTF.

The chain couples TRBV28 to TRBJ2-5; 11 nucleotides align to TRBD1. Germline V gene data show CDR1 as MDHEN and CDR2 as SYDVKM. The trim removed 6 bases at V and 6 bases at J, leaving 9 bases unmatched. The CDR3 length is 15 residues. The CDR3 is CASSNSGTGGQTQYF. As DNA, the CDR3 is TGTGCCAGCAGCAACTCGGGGACAGGGGGACAGACCCAGTACTTC.

The chain joins TRBV6-5 to TRBJ2-7; TRBD2 might be the D (5 bases). Germline values: CDR1 MNHEY, CDR2 SVGAGI. Trimming stripped 6 bases from V and 7 bases from J, with 16 bases between. The CDR3 sequence is 13 residues long. CDR3 DNA sequence: TGTGCCAGCAGAGACGTCCCCAGAGGGGAGCAGTACGTC. Translating gives CASRDVPRGEQYV.

V gene TRBV5-1 combines with J gene TRBJ2-4; 10 bases agree with TRBD2. This CDR3 is 16 amino acids long. The germline V gene has CDR1 SGHRS and CDR2 YFSETQ. Trimming took 4 bases from V and 0 from J; bases not matched to a gene: 4. The CDR3 region has the DNA TGCGCCAGCAGCCCCGGACTAGCGGTAGCCAAAAACATTCAGTACTTC. This gives the protein CASSPGLAVAKNIQYF.

V usage is TRBV7-8 and J usage is TRBJ1-5, with TRBD1 matching over 10 bases. Trimming took 0 bases from V and 4 from J; bases not matched to a gene: 3. The CDR3 spans 16 residues. Germline V gives CDR1 SGHVS, CDR2 FQNEAQ. In DNA form, the CDR3 reads TGTGCCAGCAGCTTAGCGACAGGGGGCCTAAATCAGCCCCAGCATTTT. Its protein product is CASSLATGGLNQPQHF.

The rearrangement links TRBV28 to TRBJ1-2; D ambiguous. V lost 3 bases, J lost 6 bases, and 11 bases lay in between. The V gene's germline CDR1 is MDHEN and CDR2 SYDVKM. This CDR3 spans 13 amino acids. CDR3 region: CASSLWPIDGYTF. CDR3 coding DNA: TGTGCCAGCAGTTTGTGGCCAATCGATGGCTACACCTTC.

This chain joins TRBV4-3 and TRBJ2-3, with a tentative D call TRBD2 (6 bases). The CDR3 loop spans 15 amino acids. V was pared by 4 bases and J by 1 base, with 12 bases between. Germline CDR1 reads LGHNA; CDR2 reads YSLEER. Written as DNA, the CDR3 is TGCGCCAGCAGCCCGGAGGGAACCCGCACAGATACGCAGTATTTT. It translates to CASSPEGTRTDTQYF.

The chain is built from TRBV30 and TRBJ2-7; TRBD1 is a possible D gene (5 bases). The germline V gene has CDR1 GTSNPN and CDR2 SVGIG (reference sequence). The CDR3 has 16 residues. Deletions cut 3 bases from V and 1 base from J, with 19 bases between. The CDR3 sequence: CAWREQGLAGSYEQYF. In DNA form, the CDR3 reads TGTGCCTGGAGGGAGCAGGGTTTAGCTGGGTCCTACGAGCAGTACTTC.

V is TRBV7-6 and J is TRBJ2-1; 10 bases agree with TRBD2. This CDR3 contains 15 residues. Germline CDR1 SGHVS, CDR2 FNYEAQ. V was clipped by 2 bases and J by 5 bases; unmatched bases: 3. The CDR3 sequence: CASSLLTSGNNEQFF. Written as DNA, the CDR3 is TGTGCCAGCAGCTTATTAACTAGCGGGAACAATGAGCAGTTCTTC.

The chain has TRBV19 and TRBJ1-5, with unresolved D. Germline CDR1 is LNHDA and CDR2 is SQIVND (reference sequence). The V gene lost 8 bases and the J gene lost 0 bases, with 8 bases spanning the gap. The CDR3 sequence is 13 residues long. The CDR3 sequence is CASSQYSNQPQHF. The CDR3 DNA is TGTGCCAGTTCACAGTATAGCAATCAGCCCCAGCATTTT.

This chain uses TRBV7-3 with TRBJ2-1; tentatively, D is TRBD1 (6 bases). V gave up 2 bases and J gave up 4 bases, with 18 bases separating them. The CDR3 is 17 residues long. The germline V gene has CDR1 SGHTA and CDR2 FQGTGA. CDR3 bases: TGTGCCAGCAGCTTACCCTCGGCAGGGGAGATTTACAATGAGCAGTTCTTC. Translated, it gives CASSLPSAGEIYNEQFF.

The V gene is TRBV5-1, the J gene TRBJ2-6; D not certain. Between the trimmed V and J ends, which lost 2 bases and 2 bases, there was a span of 8 bases. Germline V gives CDR1 SGHRS, CDR2 YFSETQ. The CDR3 spans 15 residues. This chain's CDR3 is CASSFSGTGANVLTF. The CDR3 DNA reads as TGCGCCAGCAGCTTTTCAGGTACTGGGGCCAACGTCCTGACTTTC.